Each of the 17 T cell receptor beta chains below was sequenced from the same sample in a study of control samples from healthy donors and cancer patients. The repertoire was sequenced with immunoSEQ multiplex PCR; TCRdb's copy has only in-frame clones and lacks some. The data show around 150,000 clones, with approximately 96% seen just once and approximately 0.93% held by the top ten. Sequencing was carried out using blood. These receptor sequences come from a woman between 25 and 40 years old in good health.

The V call is TRBV18, the J call TRBJ1-5; 8 bases match TRBD1. The V gene end was trimmed by 6 bases and the J gene end by 6 bases; junction bases not matched to a gene: 7. CDR3 length: 14 residues. In germline, CDR1 is KGHSH, CDR2 LQKENI. CDR3 loop: CASSRQGLPQPQHF. The CDR3, as DNA: TGTGCCAGCTCTCGACAGGGGCTGCCTCAGCCCCAGCATTTT.

The rearrangement uses TRBV10-3 and TRBJ2-1; 12 bases line up with TRBD2. Unmatched junction bases numbered 8, after V lost 6 bases and J lost 8 bases. Germline CDR1 ENHRY, CDR2 SYGVKD. This CDR3 region has 15 residues. CDR3 DNA: TGTGCCATCAGCACAAGACTAGCGGGAGAAGATGAGCAGTTCTTC. Amino acids: CAISTRLAGEDEQFF.

The CDR3 nucleotides read TGTGCCAGCAGTTTGGGTCAGTCGGACAACTACGAGCAGTACTTC. It yields the protein CASSLGQSDNYEQYF. This sequence joins TRBV28 and TRBJ2-7; the D gene is possibly TRBD1 (5 bases). CDR3 size: 15 residues. Germline assignment: CDR1 MDHEN and CDR2 SYDVKM. V dropped 3 bases and J dropped 3 bases, with 15 bases sitting between them.

The CDR3, as DNA: TGTGCCAGCAGCCGCCTCGATCTTGACTATGGCTACACCTTC. Protein sequence: CASSRLDLDYGYTF. The chain combines TRBV28 with TRBJ1-2; D is undetermined. Germline V gives CDR1 MDHEN, CDR2 SYDVKM. The CDR3 is 14 amino acids. Trimming removed 6 bases at V and 3 bases at J, with 14 bases between.

The chain couples TRBV7-2 to TRBJ2-2, with D unclear. The CDR3 loop spans 14 amino acids. With 2 bases removed from V and 6 bases from J, the gap between germline ends came to 10 bases. Per the germline V gene, CDR1 is SGHTA and CDR2 is FQGNSA. CDR3 sequence reads: CASSLRQLSGELFF. The CDR3 region has the DNA TGTGCCAGCAGCTTAAGGCAGCTGTCCGGGGAGCTGTTTTTT.

The rearrangement uses TRBV13 and TRBJ2-1; 7 bases agree with TRBD1. J lost 4 bases, V lost 6 bases, and 9 bases had no gene match. This CDR3 has 15 amino acids. Germline lookup yields CDR1 PRHDT and CDR2 FYEKMQ (reference sequence). The CDR3 sequence: CASSYRQGVYNEQFF. The CDR3 nucleotides are TGTGCCAGCAGTTACAGGCAGGGGGTTTACAATGAGCAGTTCTTC.

V gene TRBV10-3 combines with J gene TRBJ1-1, with D possibly matching TRBD1 (5 bases). This CDR3 spans 13 amino acids. Germline V gene sequence: CDR1 ENHRY, CDR2 SYGVKD. V was trimmed by 6 bases and J by 4 bases, leaving 12 bases between them. The CDR3 nucleotides are TGTGCCATCAGGGAGGCAGGGCTCACTGAAGCTTTCTTT. Translating gives CAIREAGLTEAFF.

In DNA, the CDR3 is TGTGCCAGCAGTATCAGGCCAATTTACGAGCAGTACTTC. Amino acids: CASSIRPIYEQYF. The chain recombines TRBV28 with TRBJ2-7; no definite D call. Germline values: CDR1 MDHEN, CDR2 SYDVKM. Trimming removed 5 bases from V and 4 bases from J, with 12 bases in between. CDR3 length: 13 residues.

The chain has TRBV6-2 or TRBV6-3 and TRBJ1-1; TRBD1 matches 11 bases. The CDR3 is 17 residues long. After removal of 2 bases from V and 4 bases from J, the junction contained 9 bases not matched to a gene. Germline V gene lookup returns CDR1 MNHEY and CDR2 SVGEGT. This CDR3 reads CASSYNPGTGGGTEAFF. CDR3 bases: TGTGCCAGCAGTTACAATCCCGGGACAGGGGGAGGCACTGAAGCTTTCTTT.

This sequence joins TRBV5-4 and TRBJ1-1; no firm D call. The ends were cut back, 2 bases at V and 0 bases at J, with 8 bases in the middle. CDR3 length: 14 residues. Germline-derived CDR1 and CDR2 are SGHNT and YYREEE (reference sequence). The CDR3 DNA reads TGTGCCAGCAGCTTTGGCCAGATGAACACTGAAGCTTTCTTT. This sequence encodes CASSFGQMNTEAFF.

The V call is TRBV7-3, the J call TRBJ2-6; D is perhaps TRBD1 or TRBD2 (7 bases each). Germline CDR1 and CDR2: SGHTA and FQGTGA. Trimming took off 5 bases at V and 1 base at J, with 18 bases between the two ends. The CDR3 sequence is 18 residues long. Here the CDR3 DNA reads TGTGCCAGCAGCCAGACAGGGACTATTTTTTCTGGGGCCAACGTCCTGACTTTC. Amino acid sequence: CASSQTGTIFSGANVLTF.

The chain joins TRBV5-1 to TRBJ1-3; D gene unclear. Looked up from germline, CDR1 is SGHRS and CDR2 is YFSETQ. This CDR3 is 13 amino acids long. V shed 2 bases and J shed 0 bases, with 3 bases lying between them. Here the CDR3 DNA reads TGCGCCAGCAGCTTCATCTCTGGAAACACCATATATTTT. Translation gives CASSFISGNTIYF.

The chain links TRBV9 to TRBJ2-1, with D hard to call. Trimming took off 0 bases at V and 0 bases at J, with 4 bases between the two ends. Germline CDR1 and CDR2: SGDLS and YYNGEE. This CDR3 contains 14 residues. The CDR3 DNA reads TGTGCCAGCAGCGTAGGGAGCTCCTACAATGAGCAGTTCTTC. Translation: CASSVGSSYNEQFF.

Written as DNA, the CDR3 is TGTGCCAGCAGCTTAGGATCCGTGACAGTGAACACTGAAGCTTTCTTT. This translates into CASSLGSVTVNTEAFF. The chain uses TRBV7-8 and TRBJ1-1; D might be TRBD1 (5 bases). This CDR3 contains 16 residues. Germline assignment: CDR1 SGHVS and CDR2 FQNEAQ. V was cut by 1 base and J by 0 bases, with 12 bases left in between.

The V and J genes are TRBV6-4 and TRBJ2-2, with D possibly being TRBD1 (5 bases). Trimming took 2 bases from V and 8 from J, leaving 9 bases between them. The CDR3 loop spans 13 amino acids. Germline values: CDR1 MRHNA, CDR2 SNTAGT. CDR3 residues: CASSDRQGGELFF. The CDR3 DNA follows: TGTGCCAGCAGTGACCGGCAGGGTGGGGAGCTGTTTTTT.

The rearrangement joins TRBV29-1 to TRBJ2-3; D may match TRBD1 or TRBD2 (7 bases each). From germline, CDR1 is SQVTM and CDR2 ANQGSEA. This CDR3 has 14 residues. Trimming removed 7 bases at V and 6 bases at J, with 20 bases between. The CDR3 loop reads CSATGRGPFDTQYF. The CDR3 nucleotides read TGCAGCGCAACAGGGAGGGGGCCCTTCGATACGCAGTATTTT.

This chain links TRBV6-6 with TRBJ1-3; D not resolved. The V end lost 7 bases, the J end lost 3 bases, and 4 bases lay between the germline ends. CDR3 length equals 11 residues. CDR1 and CDR2 (germline): MNHNY, SVGAGI (reference sequence). The CDR3 region is CASTLGNTIYF. The CDR3 DNA is TGTGCCAGCACACTTGGAAACACCATATATTTT.